Below are 15 T cell receptor beta chains sequenced from a single sample in a study of response to subunit inactivated influenza vaccine (dated by TCRdb to the late 2010s). Receptor libraries were prepared by RT-PCR. Instrument used: Illumina HiSeq 2500. The public sequencing data were trimmed at Q25 with fastp and processed into clonotypes with MiXCR by TCRdb, which kept only in-frame beta chains. Here each entry gathers all rows of one CDR3 protein and keeps the most common genes and DNA. Recorded for this sample are about 780,000 distinct CDR3 sequences; less than 20% of them occurred a single time. Together, the top ten hold 11% of the sample. The sample in question was PBMCs from blood, obtained approximately 5 days after vaccination. These receptors all stem from a man aged 50 to 60 who received an inactivated influenza vaccine. Donor details come from another sample of the same person, matched by shared clones.

The chain joins TRBV10-3 to TRBJ2-1; D possibly corresponds to TRBD1 (6 bases). V was pared by 3 bases and J by 0 bases, with 9 bases between. Germline V gene lookup returns CDR1 ENHRY and CDR2 SYGVKD. The CDR3 has 15 residues. The CDR3 protein is CAISDARGSYNEQFF. Here the CDR3 DNA reads TGTGCCATCAGTGATGCCAGGGGCTCCTACAATGAGCAGTTCTTC.

The chain combines TRBV2 with TRBJ1-5; TRBD1 matches at 7 bases. Germline V CDR1 and CDR2: SNHLY, FYNNEI. The ends lost 4 bases at V and 1 base at J; junction bases unmatched: 4. This CDR3 region has 15 residues. The CDR3 DNA reads TGTGCCAGCAGTGGCTGGACAGGCAGCAATCAGCCCCAGCATTTT. This encodes CASSGWTGSNQPQHF.

This sequence joins TRBV27 and TRBJ2-7; D possibly matches TRBD1 or TRBD2 (5 bases each). CDR1 is MNHEY, CDR2 SMNVEV, per germline (reference sequence). Trimming removed 5 bases at V and 2 bases at J, with 19 bases between. The length of the CDR3 is 16 residues. CDR3 region: CASSPSWGSSTYEQYF. The CDR3 nucleotides read TGTGCCAGCAGTCCCTCTTGGGGGTCGTCAACCTACGAGCAGTACTTC.

The table lists this clonotype with many counts. The rearrangement joins TRBV20-1 to TRBJ2-3, with 9 nucleotides matching TRBD1. The length of the CDR3 is 14 residues. Germline CDR1 and CDR2: DFQATT and SNEGSKA (reference sequence). V lost 5 bases, J lost 1 base, and 4 bases stayed unmatched. The CDR3 here is CSALQGAGTDTQYF. The CDR3 DNA reads TGCAGTGCTTTACAGGGGGCAGGCACAGATACGCAGTATTTT.

The CDR3 region is CASSLYPPQLYF. The CDR3 nucleotides are TGTGCCAGCAGTTTATACCCTCCTCAACTCTACTTC. This chain uses TRBV28 with TRBJ2-5; D is ambiguous. Trimming stripped 1 base from V and 14 bases from J, with 14 bases between. This CDR3 contains 12 residues. Germline assignment: CDR1 MDHEN and CDR2 SYDVKM.

This clonotype was counted only a few times. The chain employs TRBV12-3 or TRBV12-4 and TRBJ2-1; D may be TRBD1 (6 bases). V was clipped by 6 bases and J by 4 bases, with 10 bases between them. The CDR3 runs 13 residues. DNA for the CDR3: TGTGCCAGCAGGCAACAGGGTTACAATGAGCAGTTCTTC. Its translation is CASRQQGYNEQFF.

The genes are TRBV6-1 and TRBJ1-5; TRBD1 agrees at 8 bases. Germline values: CDR1 MNHNS, CDR2 SASEGT. CDR3 size: 15 residues. Trimming cost V 6 bases and J 3 bases; bases outside gene matches: 7. Written as DNA, the CDR3 is TGTGCCAGCAGCTCCGACAGGGGATTCAATCAGCCCCAGCATTTT. Translating gives CASSSDRGFNQPQHF.

This clonotype was detected a few times. The CDR3 reads CASSQNSRGTYNEQFF. The DNA of the CDR3 is TGCGCCAGCAGCCAAAACTCGCGCGGTACCTACAATGAGCAGTTCTTC. The J gene is TRBJ2-1, the V gene TRBV4-3, with D uncertain. Germline values: CDR1 LGHNA, CDR2 YSLEER. V lost 2 bases to trimming and J lost 2 bases, with 13 bases between them. The CDR3 sequence is 16 residues long.

The table lists this clonotype with many counts. This chain links TRBV20-1 with TRBJ2-1; D perhaps matches TRBD1 (6 bases). The V gene lost 3 bases and the J gene lost 5 bases, with 20 bases spanning the gap. The CDR3 contains 16 residues. CDR1 is DFQATT and CDR2 is SNEGSKA in the germline V gene (reference sequence). CDR3 nucleotide sequence: TGCAGTGCTAGGGGGGCCCGTGAACCCTCGAACAATGAGCAGTTCTTC. This codes for CSARGAREPSNNEQFF.

V is TRBV6-2 or TRBV6-3 and J is TRBJ1-2; no reliable D call. The V gene's germline CDR1 is MNHEY and CDR2 SVGEGT. Trimming removed 0 bases at V and 6 bases at J, with 11 bases between. The CDR3 runs 14 residues. This CDR3 is CASSYSVEGHGYTF. Written as DNA, the CDR3 is TGTGCCAGCAGTTACTCGGTGGAGGGCCATGGCTACACCTTC.

This clonotype turned up a few times. The CDR3, as DNA: TGTGCCACGCTCCCGGGACAGGGGGCTAATTCACCCCTCCACTTT. Amino acid sequence: CATLPGQGANSPLHF. This sequence joins TRBV19 and TRBJ1-6; 12 nucleotides match TRBD1. Germline CDR1 and CDR2: LNHDA and SQIVND (reference sequence). CDR3 length equals 15 residues. V shed 10 bases and J 6 bases; nucleotides not matched to a gene: 7.

In its sample, this clonotype was seen a few times. The J gene is TRBJ2-3, the V gene TRBV12-3 or TRBV12-4; the match to TRBD1 covers 7 bases. V shed 6 bases, J shed 2 bases, and the junction held 5 bases outside the gene matches. CDR3 size: 14 residues. The CDR3 reads CASRETGTTDTQYF. For the CDR3, the DNA is TGTGCCAGCAGAGAGACAGGGACCACAGATACGCAGTATTTT.

This clonotype was seen only a few times. The rearrangement uses TRBV14 and TRBJ2-2; 12 bases are shared with TRBD2. This CDR3 contains 18 residues. Germline V gene sequence: CDR1 SGHDN, CDR2 FVKESK. The V segment lost 4 bases and the J segment 1 base; nucleotides outside the gene matches: 7. The chain's CDR3 is CASSRTSGIPLNTGELFF. The CDR3 region has the DNA TGTGCCAGCAGCCGGACTAGCGGGATCCCTTTGAACACCGGGGAGCTGTTTTTT.

This rearrangement joins TRBV10-3 to TRBJ2-7; the match to TRBD2 covers 8 bases. This CDR3 contains 13 residues. Germline CDR1 is ENHRY and CDR2 is SYGVKD. J was trimmed by 5 bases and V by 7 bases; bases with no gene match: 7. The CDR3 DNA reads as TGTGCCATCAACCGAGCGGGAGACGACGAGCAGTACTTC. This codes for CAINRAGDDEQYF.

The chain carries TRBV5-6 and TRBJ1-2; 9 nucleotides agree with TRBD1. With V trimmed by 4 bases and J by 8 bases, 9 bases remained unmatched. From germline, CDR1 is SGHDT and CDR2 YYEEEE. The CDR3 runs to 14 residues. The CDR3 spells CASSQGQGFYGYTF. The DNA of the CDR3 is TGTGCCAGCAGCCAGGGACAGGGCTTCTACGGCTACACCTTC.